A selection of T cell receptor beta chains follows, all from one sample in a study of T cell responses to AZD1222 COVID-19 vaccine. Data came from immunoSEQ multiplex PCR; TCRdb stores just in-frame clones and leaves some out. The table records 100,000 to 150,000 clones, roughly 91% of them present only once. The sample was peripheral blood, taken on day 0 of MenACWY control vaccination. These TCRs come from an adult in good health. The CDR3 runs from the conserved cysteine through the conserved F or W. D genes are given only for firm matches. Expanded clones get a size class; other rows say once, few or many, or leave the size out.

abundance	j_gene	v_gene	d_gene	len	CDR3nt	CDR3aa
.	TRBJ1-4	TRBV19	TRBD1	15	TGTGCCAGTAGTTACCCCGGGACAGGGTATGAAAAACTGTTTTTT	CASSYPGTGYEKLFF
.	TRBJ2-1	TRBV20-1	.	14	TGCAGTGCTAGTAGACTAGCCCTCAGGGGTGAGCAGTTCTTC	CSASRLALRGEQFF
.	TRBJ2-5	TRBV2	TRBD2	16	TGTGCCAGCAGTGAAGTTGGGAGGGCCGGGGGAGAGACCCAGTACTTC	CASSEVGRAGGETQYF
.	TRBJ2-7	TRBV6-6	TRBD2	15	TGTGCCAGCAGTCTTTTGGCGGGAGGGACCTACGAGCAGTACTTC	CASSLLAGGTYEQYF
.	TRBJ1-5	TRBV19	.	15	TGTGCCAGTAGTATAATTCTCCACGAAAATCAGCCCCAGCATTTT	CASSIILHENQPQHF
.	TRBJ2-1	TRBV19	TRBD2	16	TGTGCCAGTAGTATGAAGGCTAGCGGGGCGAACAATGAGCAGTTCTTC	CASSMKASGANNEQFF
.	TRBJ2-3	TRBV25-1	.	16	TGTGCCAGCAGTGCCGACTTCTCCTCCAACCCAGATACGCAGTATTTT	CASSADFSSNPDTQYF
.	TRBJ2-4	TRBV4-1	.	15	TGCGCCAGCAGCCTAGCGGTCCTAGCCAAAAACATTCAGTACTTC	CASSLAVLAKNIQYF
.	TRBJ2-3	TRBV5-1	.	16	TGCGCCAGCAGCCCGGTTGGGGGAATGGGCACAGATACGCAGTATTTT	CASSPVGGMGTDTQYF
.	TRBJ1-5	TRBV27	.	17	TGTGCCAGCAGTGCCCGGGGGTTAAGGCTTAGCAATCAGCCCCAGCATTTT	CASSARGLRLSNQPQHF
.	TRBJ2-7	TRBV7-9	TRBD2	15	TGTGCCAGCAGCCCTAGCGGGAGTCAGGCCTACGAGCAGTACTTC	CASSPSGSQAYEQYF
.	TRBJ1-3	TRBV11-2	TRBD1	15	TGTGCCAGCAGCACCCGACAGGGATCTGGAAACACCATATATTTT	CASSTRQGSGNTIYF
once	TRBJ2-1	TRBV5-1	.	15	TGCGCCAGCAGCTTAGAGGGTGCCCCCTACAATGAGCAGTTCTTC	CASSLEGAPYNEQFF
.	TRBJ1-1	TRBV2	.	13	TGTGCCACCGCGCTGGGGGGCTACACTGAAGCTTTCTTT	CATALGGYTEAFF
.	TRBJ1-5	TRBV19	TRBD1	18	TGTGCCAGTAGTATAGGGGGACAGGGGGGATATAGCAATCAGCCCCAGCATTTT	CASSIGGQGGYSNQPQHF
.	TRBJ2-5	TRBV6-4	.	15	TGTGCCAGCAGCGGCCCCCCGGGACAACAAGAGACCCAGTACTTC	CASSGPPGQQETQYF
.	TRBJ2-3	TRBV7-2	.	16	TGTGCCAGCAGCTTAGATGGGATTCTAGAAGTGAATACGCAGTATTTT	CASSLDGILEVNTQYF
.	TRBJ2-3	TRBV27	TRBD1	15	TGTGCCAGCAGTTTGGACAGGGCGGGGACAGATACGCAGTATTTT	CASSLDRAGTDTQYF
.	TRBJ2-7	TRBV12-3/TRBV12-4	.	12	TGTGCCAGCAGTTTAGCTGCGGGGGAGCAGTACTTC	CASSLAAGEQYF
.	TRBJ1-1	TRBV28	.	15	TGTGCCAGCAGCGAACCTGGGGGGGAGAACACTGAAGCTTTCTTT	CASSEPGGENTEAFF
.	TRBJ1-1	TRBV24-1	TRBD1	13	TGTGCCACCGGGGACAGGGGGAGCACTGAAGCTTTCTTT	CATGDRGSTEAFF
.	TRBJ2-7	TRBV5-1	TRBD2	15	TGCGCCAGCAGCTTGGGACTAGCGGGAGGGAATGAGCAGTACTTC	CASSLGLAGGNEQYF
.	TRBJ2-4	TRBV6-4	.	16	TGTGCCAGCAGTTCAGTAACGGATCTAGCCAAAAACATTCAGTACTTC	CASSSVTDLAKNIQYF
.	TRBJ2-1	TRBV6-5	.	13	TGTGCCAGCAGGTATCTAGCGAGCAATGAGCAGTTCTTC	CASRYLASNEQFF
.	TRBJ2-6	TRBV7-2	.	17	TGTGCCAGCAGCTTCTTCCCGGGGACCACTGGGGCCAACGTCCTGACTTTC	CASSFFPGTTGANVLTF
.	TRBJ2-7	TRBV7-3	TRBD1	16	TGTGCCAGCAGCTTAGCCGGGACAGGGGGGTACTACGAGCAGTACTTC	CASSLAGTGGYYEQYF
.	TRBJ1-6	TRBV13	.	17	TGTGCCAGCAGCTTAGGCCTCGGTTGGGGCCAGAGCTCACCCCTCCACTTT	CASSLGLGWGQSSPLHF
.	TRBJ2-5	TRBV3-1/TRBV3-2	TRBD1	17	TGTGCCAGCAGCCAAGTCTTAAGGGCAGGGGGCCACGAGACCCAGTACTTC	CASSQVLRAGGHETQYF
few	TRBJ2-2	TRBV15	.	15	TGTGCCACCAGCACCCTTACTAGAGACACCGGGGAGCTGTTTTTT	CATSTLTRDTGELFF
.	TRBJ1-1	TRBV2	.	15	TGTGCCAGCAGCCCAAACCCCGGGACGAACACTGAAGCTTTCTTT	CASSPNPGTNTEAFF
.	TRBJ2-5	TRBV14	TRBD2	20	TGTGCCAGCAGCCAAGTAAGCCGCGGACTAGCGGGGGACCCCCAAGAGACCCAGTACTTC	CASSQVSRGLAGDPQETQYF
.	TRBJ2-1	TRBV7-2	TRBD1	13	TGTGCCAGCAGCTTAGAGGGGGCGGTGAGGCAGTTCTTC	CASSLEGAVRQFF
.	TRBJ2-7	TRBV25-1	TRBD2	13	TGTGCCACCGCAGCGGGAGGGTTGTACGAGCAGTACTTC	CATAAGGLYEQYF
.	TRBJ2-2	TRBV28	.	15	TGTGCCAGCAGATTTTCCGGGACCCTGTCCGGGGAGCTGTTTTTT	CASRFSGTLSGELFF
.	TRBJ1-6	TRBV28	.	11	TGTGCCAGCAGTCTATACGAGACCCTCCACTTT	CASSLYETLHF
once	TRBJ1-2	TRBV19	.	13	TGTGCCAGTACTTCTCGGACGGTCTATGGCTACACCTTC	CASTSRTVYGYTF
.	TRBJ2-3	TRBV30	.	14	TGTGCCTGGAGTAGGACTGCCCGCGGCGATACGCAGTATTTT	CAWSRTARGDTQYF
.	TRBJ1-2	TRBV4-1	.	11	TGCGCCAGCAGCCAAGGATATGGCTACACCTTC	CASSQGYGYTF
.	TRBJ2-3	TRBV4-2	TRBD2	16	TGTGCCAGCAGCCAAGCGGGCGGGGGGGGCGCAGATACGCAGTATTTT	CASSQAGGGGADTQYF
.	TRBJ2-1	TRBV7-9	TRBD2	16	TGTGCCAGCAGCTTAGTCCCGAGCGGGAGTGGCGATGAGCAGTTCTTC	CASSLVPSGSGDEQFF
.	TRBJ1-4	TRBV7-2	.	15	TGTGCCAGCAGCAAAAGACGGGGATTCAATGAAAAACTGTTTTTT	CASSKRRGFNEKLFF
.	TRBJ1-2	TRBV27	.	14	TGTGCCAGCAGTATGGGCAGGACTTTCTATGGCTACACCTTC	CASSMGRTFYGYTF
.	TRBJ1-3	TRBV28	TRBD1	17	TGTGCCAGCAGCCCTTCTCGACAGGGAGCCAACCCCTTTGGCATATATTTT	CASSPSRQGANPFGIYF
once	TRBJ1-5	TRBV10-2	.	12	TGCGCCAGCGGGGGAAGCAATCAGCCCCAGCATTTT	CASGGSNQPQHF
.	TRBJ2-2	TRBV29-1	.	14	TGCAGCGTTGGCGATAGCGGGAACACCGGGGAGCTGTTTTTT	CSVGDSGNTGELFF
.	TRBJ1-2	TRBV30	.	14	TGTGCCTGGAGACCCGGGGTTGGGAACTATGGCTACACCTTC	CAWRPGVGNYGYTF
.	TRBJ1-6	TRBV6-5	TRBD1	16	TGTGCCAGCAGTTCCCGGGACAGGGGTTATAATTCACCCCTCCACTTT	CASSSRDRGYNSPLHF